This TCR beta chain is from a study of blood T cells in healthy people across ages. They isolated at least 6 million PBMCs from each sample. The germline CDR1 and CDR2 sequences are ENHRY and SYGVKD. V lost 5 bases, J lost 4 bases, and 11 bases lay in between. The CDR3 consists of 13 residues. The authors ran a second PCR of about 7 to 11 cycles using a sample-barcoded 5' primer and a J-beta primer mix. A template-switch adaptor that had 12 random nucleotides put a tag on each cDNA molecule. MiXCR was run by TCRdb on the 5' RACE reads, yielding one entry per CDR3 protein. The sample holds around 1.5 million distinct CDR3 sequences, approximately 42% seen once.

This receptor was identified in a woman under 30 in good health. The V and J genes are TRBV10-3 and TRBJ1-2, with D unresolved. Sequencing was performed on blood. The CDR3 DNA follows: TGTGCCATCAGTTTACAGCCTTCCTATGGCTACACCTTC. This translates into CAISLQPSYGYTF.